The rows below give T cell receptor beta chains drawn from one sample of a study of blood T cell repertoires in COVID-19. Here immunoSEQ multiplex PCR was the method, and the copy in TCRdb shows in-frame clones only, minus some. This table holds some 200,000 clones, around 80% found once. Sequencing was done on a sample of peripheral blood. The source of these receptors is a human donor with acute or convalescent COVID-19. The donor label of this sample is uncertain. CDR3s include the opening cysteine and the closing phenylalanine or tryptophan. D genes are given only for firm matches. Only part of the rows carry a size: once, few, many, or a class if the clone is expanded.

V,D,size,J,DNA,CDR3
TRBV5-1,NA,NA,TRBJ2-2,TGCGCCAGCGGGCAAACAGGGTCAGCCGGGGAGCTGTTTTTT,CASGQTGSAGELFF
TRBV6-5,TRBD1,NA,TRBJ2-2,TGTGCCAGCAGCCGGACAGGGAACACCGGGGAGCTGTTTTTT,CASSRTGNTGELFF
TRBV9,NA,NA,TRBJ2-1,TGTGCCAGCAGCGTCACCGACAGAAACAATGAGCAGTTCTTC,CASSVTDRNNEQFF
TRBV6-1,NA,NA,TRBJ2-5,TGTGCCAGCAGTGAAGCGGGGCGAGGCAGGGGATATCTAGAGACCCAGTACTTC,CASSEAGRGRGYLETQYF
TRBV2,NA,NA,TRBJ1-1,TGTGCCAGCAATCAGGGGAACACTGAAGCTTTCTTT,CASNQGNTEAFF
TRBV27,NA,NA,TRBJ1-5,TGTGCCAGCAGTTTATCGCCGGCAGGGGGCAATCAGCCCCAGCATTTT,CASSLSPAGGNQPQHF
TRBV9,TRBD1,once,TRBJ2-1,TGTGCCAGCAGCGTAGCAGGTTCAGGGGGTGAGCAGTTCTTC,CASSVAGSGGEQFF
TRBV7-9,TRBD1,NA,TRBJ1-5,TGTGCCAGCAGCTTAGCGCTTGGAGGGGGCGATCAGCCCCAGCATTTT,CASSLALGGGDQPQHF
TRBV7-8,TRBD1,NA,TRBJ1-1,TGTGCCAGCAGCCAAACAGGGGAAGGGGGGACTGAAGCTTTCTTT,CASSQTGEGGTEAFF
TRBV27,TRBD2,NA,TRBJ2-1,TGTGCCAGCAGTACTTCTCTAGCGGGGTTTTACAATGAGCAGTTCTTC,CASSTSLAGFYNEQFF
TRBV28,NA,few,TRBJ1-2,TGTGCCAGCAGACGCCAGGGGCCGAACTATGGCTACACCTTC,CASRRQGPNYGYTF
TRBV7-2,TRBD2,NA,TRBJ2-5,TGTGCCAGCAGCCAAGGACTAGGCCAAGAGACCCAGTACTTC,CASSQGLGQETQYF
TRBV5-1,NA,NA,TRBJ2-7,TGCGCCAGCACTATATGGGAGCCCGCAGCTCGGGGATATAGCTCCTACGAGCAGTACTTC,CASTIWEPAARGYSSYEQYF
TRBV25-1,TRBD2,NA,TRBJ2-5,TGTGCCAGCAGAGACGGACTAGCGGGAAAGTACCAAGAGACCCAGTACTTC,CASRDGLAGKYQETQYF
TRBV28,NA,NA,TRBJ1-5,TGTGCCAGCAGTTCCCTCAATCAGCCCCAGCATTTT,CASSSLNQPQHF
TRBV6-5,NA,NA,TRBJ2-3,TGTGCCAGCAGTTTGCAGGATACGCAGTATTTT,CASSLQDTQYF
TRBV28,NA,NA,TRBJ2-7,TGTGCCAGCAGTCTCTTAACCTACGAGCAGTACTTC,CASSLLTYEQYF
TRBV2,TRBD2,NA,TRBJ2-7,TGTGCCAGCGGCGGTGGGGGAGCGGCGGGAGGGTTGTTTATCTACGAGCAGTACTTC,CASGGGGAAGGLFIYEQYF
TRBV10-1,NA,NA,TRBJ2-3,TGCGCCAGCAGTGAGAATACAGGCTCTACCACAGATACGCAGTATTTT,CASSENTGSTTDTQYF
TRBV7-9,NA,once,TRBJ1-4,TGTGCCAGCAGCGACCGAGGGGTAGGGGGTAATGAAAAACTGTTTTTT,CASSDRGVGGNEKLFF
TRBV30,NA,NA,TRBJ2-5,TGTGCCTGGAGTTCAGGGAACCAAGAGACCCAGTACTTC,CAWSSGNQETQYF
TRBV11-2,TRBD2,NA,TRBJ2-1,TGTGCCAGCAGCATCCGACTAGCGGGAGATGAGCAGTTCTTC,CASSIRLAGDEQFF
TRBV7-9,NA,NA,TRBJ2-1,TGTGCCAGCAGCTTGCGAGAGGGAGGCGGCAATGAGCAGTTCTTC,CASSLREGGGNEQFF
TRBV5-4,NA,NA,TRBJ1-3,TGTGCCAGCAGCTTGGAGCCCCGATCTGGAAACACCATATATTTT,CASSLEPRSGNTIYF
TRBV28,NA,NA,TRBJ1-1,TGTGCCAGCAGTTTTCGGGGAACTGAAGCTTTCTTT,CASSFRGTEAFF
TRBV6-6,NA,NA,TRBJ2-4,TGTGCCAGCGGCCCGACAGAAGGCATTCAGTACTTC,CASGPTEGIQYF
TRBV28,NA,once,TRBJ1-2,TGTGCCAGCAGTTCACAGGCTAACTATGGCTACACCTTC,CASSSQANYGYTF
TRBV28,TRBD1,NA,TRBJ1-1,TGTGCCAGCAGGGACAGGGGGAGGACTGAAGCTTTCTTT,CASRDRGRTEAFF
TRBV5-1,NA,NA,TRBJ1-5,TGCGCCAGCAGCCTGGGAGGGGGAAAGCCCCAGCATTTT,CASSLGGGKPQHF
TRBV5-1,TRBD1,once,TRBJ1-5,TGCGCCAGCAGCCCCCTAGGACAGGGTGGCAATCAGCCCCAGCATTTT,CASSPLGQGGNQPQHF
TRBV4-3,TRBD1,NA,TRBJ1-4,TGCGCCAGCAGCCAGGAGGGACAGGGGAATGAAAAACTGTTTTTT,CASSQEGQGNEKLFF
TRBV27,NA,NA,TRBJ1-6,TGTGCCAGCAGTTTATCTAGCACCCCCGATAATTCACCCCTCCACTTT,CASSLSSTPDNSPLHF
TRBV6-2/TRBV6-3,NA,NA,TRBJ1-2,TGTGCCAGCAGTCCGGACAGCCTCTACTATGGCTACACCTTC,CASSPDSLYYGYTF
TRBV4-2,TRBD1,once,TRBJ1-5,TGTGCCAGCAGCCAAGGTCAAGGGGGCTGGGATCAGCCCCAGCATTTT,CASSQGQGGWDQPQHF
TRBV3-1/TRBV3-2,NA,once,TRBJ1-2,TGTGCCAGCAGCCTCTCGGGAGAAATCTATGGCTACACCTTC,CASSLSGEIYGYTF
TRBV19,NA,NA,TRBJ1-4,TGTGCCAGTAGTATAGTGAGTAATGAAAAACTGTTTTTT,CASSIVSNEKLFF
TRBV5-1,NA,few,TRBJ2-7,TGCGCCAGCAGCCCGGAGGGGAGCTACGAGCAGTACTTC,CASSPEGSYEQYF
TRBV6-5,NA,NA,TRBJ2-7,TGTGCCAGCAGTTACGCCCGGGGAAGCTCCTACGAGCAGTACTTC,CASSYARGSSYEQYF
TRBV7-8,TRBD2,NA,TRBJ2-3,TGTGCCAGCAGCTTAAAGCCCGGGACTACTCACACAGATACGCAGTATTTT,CASSLKPGTTHTDTQYF
TRBV14,TRBD1,NA,TRBJ1-6,TGTGCCAGCAGCCTGAGGGCAGGGGGCGATTCACCCCTCCACTTT,CASSLRAGGDSPLHF